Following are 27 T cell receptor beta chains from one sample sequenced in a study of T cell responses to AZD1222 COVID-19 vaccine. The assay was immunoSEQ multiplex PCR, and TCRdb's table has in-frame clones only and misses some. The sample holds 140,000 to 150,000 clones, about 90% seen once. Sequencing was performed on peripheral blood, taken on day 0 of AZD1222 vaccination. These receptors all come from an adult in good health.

The CDR3 sequence is CAISVRAGDLNEQYF. In DNA form, the CDR3 reads TGTGCCATCAGTGTGCGGGCGGGAGATCTTAACGAGCAGTACTTC. This chain joins TRBV10-3 and TRBJ2-7, with 7 bases fitting TRBD2. CDR3 size: 15 residues. V lost 4 bases to trimming and J lost 5 bases; unmatched junction nucleotides: 11. CDR1 is ENHRY and CDR2 is SYGVKD in the germline V gene.

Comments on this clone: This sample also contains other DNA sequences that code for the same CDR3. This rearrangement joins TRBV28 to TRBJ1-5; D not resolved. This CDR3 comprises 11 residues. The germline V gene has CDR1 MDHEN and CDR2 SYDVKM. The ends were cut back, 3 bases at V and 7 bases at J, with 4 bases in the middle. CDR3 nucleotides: TGTGCCAGCAGTTTGAGACAGCCCCAGCATTTT. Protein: CASSLRQPQHF.

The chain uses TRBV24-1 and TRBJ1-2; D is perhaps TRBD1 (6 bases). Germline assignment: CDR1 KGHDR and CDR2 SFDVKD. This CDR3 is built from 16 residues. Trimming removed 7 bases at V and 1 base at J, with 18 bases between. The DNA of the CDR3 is TGTGCCACCAGCCCATCGGGGGCAGGATTTAACTATGGCTACACCTTC. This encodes CATSPSGAGFNYGYTF.

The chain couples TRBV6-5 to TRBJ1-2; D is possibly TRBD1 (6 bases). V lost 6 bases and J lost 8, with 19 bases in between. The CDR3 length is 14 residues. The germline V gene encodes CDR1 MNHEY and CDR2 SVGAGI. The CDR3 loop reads CASSPRQGQRGYTF. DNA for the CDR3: TGTGCCAGCAGCCCCCGGCAGGGGCAGAGGGGCTACACCTTC.

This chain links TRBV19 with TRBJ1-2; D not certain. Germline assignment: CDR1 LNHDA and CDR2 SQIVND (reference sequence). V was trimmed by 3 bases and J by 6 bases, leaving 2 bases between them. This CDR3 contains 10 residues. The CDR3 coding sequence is TGTGCCAGTAGTATCGATGGCTACACCTTC. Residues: CASSIDGYTF.

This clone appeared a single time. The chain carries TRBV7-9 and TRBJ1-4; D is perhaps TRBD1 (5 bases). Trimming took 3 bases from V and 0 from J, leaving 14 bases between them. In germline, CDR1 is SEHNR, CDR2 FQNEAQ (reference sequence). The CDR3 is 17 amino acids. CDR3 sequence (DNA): TGTGCCAGCAGCTTCTTACCGGGGACTTCAACTAATGAAAAACTGTTTTTT. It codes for CASSFLPGTSTNEKLFF.

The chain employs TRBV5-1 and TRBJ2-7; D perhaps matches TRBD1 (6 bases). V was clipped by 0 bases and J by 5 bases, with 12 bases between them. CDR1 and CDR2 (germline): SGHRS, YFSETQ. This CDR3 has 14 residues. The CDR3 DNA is TGCGCCAGCAGCTTGGCCGGGGCAGGGGACGAGCAGTACTTC. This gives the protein CASSLAGAGDEQYF. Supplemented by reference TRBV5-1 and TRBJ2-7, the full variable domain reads KAGVTQTPRYLIKTRGQQVTLSCSPISGHRSVSWYQQTPGQGLQFLFEYFSETQRNKGNFPGRFSGRQFSNSRSEMNVSTLELGDSALYLCASSLAGAGDEQYFGPGTRLTVT.

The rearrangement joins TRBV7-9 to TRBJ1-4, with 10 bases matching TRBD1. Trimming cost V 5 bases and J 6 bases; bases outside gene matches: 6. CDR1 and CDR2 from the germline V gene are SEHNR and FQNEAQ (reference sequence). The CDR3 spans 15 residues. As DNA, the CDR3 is TGTGCCAGCAGCCTCTGGACAGGGGGGCATGAAAAACTGTTTTTT. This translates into CASSLWTGGHEKLFF.

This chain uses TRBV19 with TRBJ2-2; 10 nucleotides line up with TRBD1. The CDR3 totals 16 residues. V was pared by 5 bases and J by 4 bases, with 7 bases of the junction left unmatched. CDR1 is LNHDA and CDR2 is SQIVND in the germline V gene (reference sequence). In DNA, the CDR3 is TGTGCCAGTAGTCCCTGGAGGACAGGGGGCACCGGGGAGCTGTTTTTT. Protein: CASSPWRTGGTGELFF.

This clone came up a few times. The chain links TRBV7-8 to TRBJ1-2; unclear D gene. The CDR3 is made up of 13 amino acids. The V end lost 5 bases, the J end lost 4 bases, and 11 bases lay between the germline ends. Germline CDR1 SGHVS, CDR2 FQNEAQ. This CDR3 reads CASSDRSFYGYTF. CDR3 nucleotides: TGTGCCAGCAGCGACCGGTCTTTCTATGGCTACACCTTC.

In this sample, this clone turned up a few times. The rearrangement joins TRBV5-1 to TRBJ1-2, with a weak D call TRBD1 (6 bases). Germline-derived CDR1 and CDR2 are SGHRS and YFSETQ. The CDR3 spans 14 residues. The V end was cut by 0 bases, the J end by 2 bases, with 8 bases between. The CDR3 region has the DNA TGCGCCAGCAGCTTGGGGGGACAAAACTATGGCTACACCTTC. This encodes CASSLGGQNYGYTF. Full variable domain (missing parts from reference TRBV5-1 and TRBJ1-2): KAGVTQTPRYLIKTRGQQVTLSCSPISGHRSVSWYQQTPGQGLQFLFEYFSETQRNKGNFPGRFSGRQFSNSRSEMNVSTLELGDSALYLCASSLGGQNYGYTFGSGTRLTVV.

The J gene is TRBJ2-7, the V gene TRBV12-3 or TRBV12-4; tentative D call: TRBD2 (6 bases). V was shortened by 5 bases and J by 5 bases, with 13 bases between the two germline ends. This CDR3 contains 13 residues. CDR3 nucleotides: TGTGCCAGCAGTCCCTACGGGGAGGACGAGCAGTACTTC. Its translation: CASSPYGEDEQYF.

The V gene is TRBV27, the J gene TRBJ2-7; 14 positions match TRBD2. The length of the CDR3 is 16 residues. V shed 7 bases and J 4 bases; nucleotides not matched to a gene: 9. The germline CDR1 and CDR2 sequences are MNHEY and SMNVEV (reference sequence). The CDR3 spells CASIPTSGGAQYEQYF. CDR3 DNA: TGTGCCAGCATCCCGACTAGCGGGGGGGCCCAGTACGAGCAGTACTTC.

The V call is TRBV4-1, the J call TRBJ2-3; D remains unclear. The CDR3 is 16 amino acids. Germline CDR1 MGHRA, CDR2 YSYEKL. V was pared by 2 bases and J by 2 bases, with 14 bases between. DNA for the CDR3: TGCGCCAGCAGCCAATATCCCCGGAAACCCACAGATACGCAGTATTTT. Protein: CASSQYPRKPTDTQYF.

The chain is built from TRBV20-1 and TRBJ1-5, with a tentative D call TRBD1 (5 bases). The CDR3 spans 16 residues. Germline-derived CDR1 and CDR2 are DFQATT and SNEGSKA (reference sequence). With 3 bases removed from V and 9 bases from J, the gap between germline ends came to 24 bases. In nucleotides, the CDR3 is TGCAGTGCTAGTCTAGTCGGGGCATCAAGTTTAAGGCCCCAGCATTTT. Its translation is CSASLVGASSLRPQHF.

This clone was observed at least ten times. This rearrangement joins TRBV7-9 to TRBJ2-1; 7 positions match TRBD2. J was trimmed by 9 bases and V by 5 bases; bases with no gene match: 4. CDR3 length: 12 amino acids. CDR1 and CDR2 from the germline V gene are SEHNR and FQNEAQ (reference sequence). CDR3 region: CASSRDYGEQFF. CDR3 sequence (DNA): TGTGCCAGCAGCCGGGACTATGGTGAGCAGTTCTTC.

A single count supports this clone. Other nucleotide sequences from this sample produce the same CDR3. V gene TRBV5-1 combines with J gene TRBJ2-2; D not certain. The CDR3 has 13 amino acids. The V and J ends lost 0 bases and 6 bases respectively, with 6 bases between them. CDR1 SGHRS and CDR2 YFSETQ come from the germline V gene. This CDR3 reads CASSLERAGELFF. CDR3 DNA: TGCGCCAGCAGCTTGGAAAGGGCCGGGGAGCTGTTTTTT.

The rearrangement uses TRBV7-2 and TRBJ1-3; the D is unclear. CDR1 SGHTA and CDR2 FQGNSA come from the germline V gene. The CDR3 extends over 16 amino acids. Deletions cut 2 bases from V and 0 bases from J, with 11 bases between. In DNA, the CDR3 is TGTGCCAGCAGCTTACAAGGAGTTGTCTCTGGAAACACCATATATTTT. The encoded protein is CASSLQGVVSGNTIYF.

CDR3 in DNA: TGTGCCAGCAGTGGAGCTCCCGGGGGCGCGCAGTATTTT. Translated, it gives CASSGAPGGAQYF. V is TRBV27 and J is TRBJ2-3, with D perhaps being TRBD1 or TRBD2 (6 bases each). This CDR3 spans 13 amino acids. The germline V gene encodes CDR1 MNHEY and CDR2 SMNVEV (reference sequence). Trimming cost V 5 bases and J 10 bases, with 16 bases left between them.

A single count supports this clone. This CDR3 reads CASRKIGQDYEQYF. Written as DNA, the CDR3 is TGTGCCAGCAGGAAAATCGGACAGGACTACGAGCAGTACTTC. This chain connects TRBV2 to TRBJ2-7; TRBD1 agrees at 7 bases. This CDR3 is built from 14 residues. Germline assignment: CDR1 SNHLY and CDR2 FYNNEI. V was pared by 6 bases and J by 3 bases, with 8 bases of the junction left unmatched.

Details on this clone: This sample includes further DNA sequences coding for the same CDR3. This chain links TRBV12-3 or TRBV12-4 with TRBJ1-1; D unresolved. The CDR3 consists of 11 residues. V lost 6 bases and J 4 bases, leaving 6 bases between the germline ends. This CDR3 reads CASSRGTEAFF. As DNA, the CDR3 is TGTGCCAGCAGCCGAGGCACTGAAGCTTTCTTT.

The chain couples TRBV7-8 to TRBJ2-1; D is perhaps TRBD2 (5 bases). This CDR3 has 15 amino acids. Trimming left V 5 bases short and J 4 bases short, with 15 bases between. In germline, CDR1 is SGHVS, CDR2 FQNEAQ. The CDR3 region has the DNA TGTGCCAGCAGCCTCCAAGGCGGCGGGTACAATGAGCAGTTCTTC. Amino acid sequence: CASSLQGGGYNEQFF.

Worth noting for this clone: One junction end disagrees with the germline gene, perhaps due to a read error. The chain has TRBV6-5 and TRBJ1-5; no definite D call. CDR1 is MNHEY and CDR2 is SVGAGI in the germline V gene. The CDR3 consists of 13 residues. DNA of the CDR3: TGTGCCAGAAGTTTAGGCCCCAATCAGCCCCAGCATTTT. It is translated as CARSLGPNQPQHF.

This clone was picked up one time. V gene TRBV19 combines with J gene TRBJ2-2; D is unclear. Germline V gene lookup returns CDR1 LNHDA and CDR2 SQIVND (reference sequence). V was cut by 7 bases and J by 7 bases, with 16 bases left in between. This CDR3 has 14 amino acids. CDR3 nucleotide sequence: TGTGCCAGTACCCCCCAGGTTGGCGTCGGGGAGCTGTTTTTT. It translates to CASTPQVGVGELFF.

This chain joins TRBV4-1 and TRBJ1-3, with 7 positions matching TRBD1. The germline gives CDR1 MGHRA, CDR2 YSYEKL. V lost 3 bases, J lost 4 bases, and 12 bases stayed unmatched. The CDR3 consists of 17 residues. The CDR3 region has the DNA TGCGCCAGCAGCCAGAGACCCGGGACAGACGAAGGAAACACCATATATTTT. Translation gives CASSQRPGTDEGNTIYF.

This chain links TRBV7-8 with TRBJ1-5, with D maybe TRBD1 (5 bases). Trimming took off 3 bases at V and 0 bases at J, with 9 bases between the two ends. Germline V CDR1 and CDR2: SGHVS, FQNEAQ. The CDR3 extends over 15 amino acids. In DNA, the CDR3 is TGTGCCAGCAGCTTTAGGGGCTATAGCAATCAGCCCCAGCATTTT. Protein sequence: CASSFRGYSNQPQHF.

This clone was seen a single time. The CDR3 nucleotides are TGTGCCAGCAGTTATCCACTAGTTTACTATGGCTACACCTTC. Translating gives CASSYPLVYYGYTF. V is TRBV6-2 or TRBV6-3 and J is TRBJ1-2, with D uncertain. Germline values: CDR1 MNHEY, CDR2 SVGEGT. The CDR3 totals 14 residues. With 3 bases removed from V and 3 bases from J, the gap between germline ends came to 11 bases.